Shown below are 17 T cell receptor beta chains from a single sample sequenced in a study of shared clonotypes between healthy human individuals. TCRdb's copy holds only in-frame clones and misses some; the assay was immunoSEQ multiplex PCR. This sample has about 550,000 clones, with around 95% found just once. Naive CD8 populations comprised CD45RO-negative cells positively selected for CCR7, excluding terminally differentiated effector memory CD45RA+ cells. Specimen: naive CD8+ T cells sorted from blood. Every receptor here comes from a woman between 25 and 40 years old in good health.

The genes are TRBV28 and TRBJ2-3, with 7 nucleotides matching TRBD2. The V segment lost 1 base and the J segment 0 bases; nucleotides outside the gene matches: 4. There are 16 residues in the CDR3. Looked up from germline, CDR1 is MDHEN and CDR2 is SYDVKM. CDR3 nucleotides: TGTGCCAGCAGTTTATTTGGGGAGGGAAGCACAGATACGCAGTATTTT. It codes for CASSLFGEGSTDTQYF.

The chain combines TRBV27 with TRBJ2-5; no reliable D call. V gave up 4 bases and J gave up 4 bases, with 10 bases separating them. In germline, CDR1 is MNHEY, CDR2 SMNVEV (reference sequence). This CDR3 has 13 residues. The CDR3 protein is CASSSDEIETQYF. CDR3 DNA sequence: TGTGCCAGCAGTTCGGATGAAATAGAGACCCAGTACTTC.

The V gene is TRBV9, the J gene TRBJ2-1; TRBD2 is a possible D gene (5 bases). This CDR3 is built from 13 residues. Germline V gene lookup returns CDR1 SGDLS and CDR2 YYNGEE. V lost 3 bases and J lost 6, with 10 bases in between. The CDR3 loop reads CASSAIRGNEQFF. CDR3 in DNA: TGTGCCAGCAGCGCCATTCGGGGCAATGAGCAGTTCTTC.

The chain recombines TRBV28 with TRBJ1-2, with 7 positions matching TRBD1. The CDR3 has 14 residues. V shed 8 bases, J shed 3 bases, and the junction held 9 bases outside the gene matches. Germline CDR1 reads MDHEN; CDR2 reads SYDVKM. CDR3 sequence: CASRYGTDYYGYTF. The CDR3 coding sequence is TGTGCCAGCCGATACGGGACAGACTACTATGGCTACACCTTC.

The V gene is TRBV28, the J gene TRBJ2-7; D might be TRBD2 (6 bases). The ends were cut back, 4 bases at V and 0 bases at J, with 13 bases in the middle. Germline V gene data show CDR1 as MDHEN and CDR2 as SYDVKM. The CDR3 is 15 amino acids. The CDR3 region has the DNA TGTGCCAGCAGTTACAAACCCGGGAGCTCCTACGAGCAGTACTTC. It encodes CASSYKPGSSYEQYF.

V and J are TRBV13 and TRBJ2-7, with no clear D. In germline, CDR1 is PRHDT, CDR2 FYEKMQ (reference sequence). The CDR3 spans 11 residues. Trimming pared 1 base from V and 5 bases from J, leaving 3 bases between. This chain's CDR3 is CASSLVHEQYF. CDR3 DNA sequence: TGTGCCAGCAGCTTAGTTCACGAGCAGTACTTC.

The chain uses TRBV15 and TRBJ1-5; D not certain. Trimming left V 0 bases short and J 7 bases short, with 13 bases between. Looked up from germline, CDR1 is LNHNV and CDR2 is YYDKDF (reference sequence). CDR3 length: 15 residues. For the CDR3, the DNA is TGTGCCACCAGCAGAGATCTAGGGTTTGGACAGCCCCAGCATTTT. Encoded protein: CATSRDLGFGQPQHF.

V and J are TRBV29-1 and TRBJ2-7; D uncertain. CDR3 size: 15 residues. Germline V CDR1 and CDR2: SQVTM, ANQGSEA. V was cut by 0 bases and J by 1 base, with 13 bases left in between. CDR3 sequence: CSVEDRTSASYEQYF. The CDR3 coding sequence is TGCAGCGTTGAAGATCGAACCAGCGCGTCCTACGAGCAGTACTTC.

The chain carries TRBV2 and TRBJ2-3; 12 bases map to TRBD2. The ends lost 5 bases at V and 4 bases at J; junction bases unmatched: 7. The CDR3 sequence is 16 residues long. Germline-derived CDR1 and CDR2 are SNHLY and FYNNEI. In DNA, the CDR3 is TGTGCCAGCAGTACTGGACTAGCGGGGAAGTCAGATACGCAGTATTTT. Its translation is CASSTGLAGKSDTQYF.

Comment on this clone: Within the sample, other DNA sequences also encode this same CDR3. The chain is built from TRBV9 and TRBJ2-1; no clear D. CDR3 length equals 12 residues. V was cut by 2 bases and J by 4 bases, with 4 bases left in between. Germline values: CDR1 SGDLS, CDR2 YYNGEE. The DNA of the CDR3 is TGTGCCAGCAGCGTGGGATACAATGAGCAGTTCTTC. The encoded protein is CASSVGYNEQFF.

This rearrangement joins TRBV13 to TRBJ2-7; D unresolved. Germline assignment: CDR1 PRHDT and CDR2 FYEKMQ (reference sequence). The CDR3 contains 13 residues. The ends were cut back, 5 bases at V and 5 bases at J, with 13 bases in the middle. CDR3 in DNA: TGTGCCAGCAGCCCCCAAGCCGGAGACGAGCAGTACTTC. It translates to CASSPQAGDEQYF.

V usage is TRBV2 and J usage is TRBJ2-2; D possibly corresponds to TRBD2 (5 bases). The V and J ends lost 0 bases and 7 bases respectively, with 12 bases between them. The length of the CDR3 is 15 residues. Germline V gives CDR1 SNHLY, CDR2 FYNNEI. CDR3 loop: CASSEAAVGNGELFF. CDR3 DNA: TGTGCCAGCAGTGAAGCAGCGGTCGGGAACGGGGAGCTGTTTTTT.

The chain uses TRBV7-9 and TRBJ2-1; 7 bases align to TRBD2. The V and J ends lost 7 bases and 4 bases, in that order; junction bases with no gene match: 7. The germline V gene encodes CDR1 SEHNR and CDR2 FQNEAQ (reference sequence). This CDR3 is 14 amino acids long. The CDR3 is CASKRDPMYNEQFF. CDR3 sequence (DNA): TGTGCCAGCAAGCGGGATCCTATGTACAATGAGCAGTTCTTC.

The genes are TRBV5-1 and TRBJ2-6; 8 bases are a match to TRBD2. This CDR3 contains 18 residues. Germline V gene sequence: CDR1 SGHRS, CDR2 YFSETQ. Trimming removed 4 bases from V and 2 bases from J; junction bases left unmatched: 11. The CDR3 region has the DNA TGCGCCAGCAGCGGAGCAACGGGGGGGCAGGCTGGGGCCAACGTCCTGACTTTC. It encodes CASSGATGGQAGANVLTF.

With respect to this clone: This CDR3 is also generated by other DNA sequences in the sample. The chain is built from TRBV5-4 and TRBJ2-7; TRBD2 matches 7 bases. V trimming: 0 bases; J trimming: 0 bases; junction bases outside the gene matches: 0. Germline V gives CDR1 SGHNT, CDR2 YYREEE (reference sequence). This CDR3 is 14 amino acids long. The DNA for the CDR3 is TGTGCCAGCAGCTTGGAGCGGGACTCCTACGAGCAGTACTTC. This codes for CASSLERDSYEQYF.

The chain carries TRBV5-1 and TRBJ2-2; 11 bases align to TRBD2. The CDR3 length is 16 residues. CDR1 is SGHRS and CDR2 is YFSETQ in the germline V gene. V shed 3 bases and J 4 bases; nucleotides not matched to a gene: 5. Here the CDR3 DNA reads TGCGCCAGCAGCTCCCGCCTAGCGGGAGGCACCGGGGAGCTGTTTTTT. As protein: CASSSRLAGGTGELFF.

The J gene is TRBJ1-1, the V gene TRBV11-1, with 8 positions matching TRBD1. This CDR3 is 17 amino acids long. V gave up 2 bases and J gave up 3 bases; unmatched junction bases: 11. Germline CDR1 SGHAT, CDR2 FQDESV (reference sequence). The CDR3 sequence: CASSLTGTGLIDTEAFF. DNA for the CDR3: TGTGCCAGCAGCTTAACCGGGACAGGTCTCATCGACACTGAAGCTTTCTTT. Full variable domain (outside the CDR3, taken from reference TRBV11-1 and TRBJ1-1): EAEVAQSPRYKITEKSQAVAFWCDPISGHATLYWYRQILGQGPELLVQFQDESVVDDSQLPKDRFSAERLKGVDSTLKIQPAELGDSAMYLCASSLTGTGLIDTEAFFGQGTRLTVV.